This section outlines one T cell receptor (beta chain) sequence together with its context. This clonotype was observed many times. Its binding antigen is unknown. The record has no base qualities; no much larger clone is one base away. The data are from a study of identical twins (TCRdb year 2016). About the full investigation: To test whether fetal clonotypes persist, the study used deep sequencing on TCR alpha and beta repertoires from monozygotic twins, unrelated adults of various ages, and cord blood. Replicate twin experiments were performed at different times using different library preparation protocols to rule out contamination. What the research found in general, with its limitations: Recombination models systematically underestimated out-of-frame TCR alpha sharing in monozygotic twins but agreed with sharing between unrelated individuals. Compared with coincidental sharing between unrelated individuals, out-of-frame TCR alpha sequences shared between twins had an excess of sequences with low generation probability. Conclusions relied on cross-sectional statistical analysis, since the same donors could not be followed over many years. Excess twin sharing in beta out-of-frame sequences was weaker because fewer shared sequences lowered the signal-to-noise ratio. Invariant T cells such as MAIT and iNKT could partly confound zero-insertion analyses, although diverse VJ usage argued against such confounding for most clonotypes. Fewer insertions were carried by abundant cord blood beta clonotypes, a similar but weaker trend appeared in young adult naive repertoires, and no such trend appeared in memory repertoires.

The CDR3 covers 18 residues, taking in both the cysteine and the phenylalanine. The kept DNA is CDR3 alone, 54 bases in frame from the first base. Between the V and J ends, shortened by 0 bases and 1 base respectively, the junction contains 20 bases. The CDR1 and CDR2 encoded by the germline V gene (reference sequence) are DFQATT and SNEGSKA. Only healthy Caucasian donors were included. Three unrelated non-twin adults were also sequenced: a male aged 18 to 30, a male aged 50 to 60 and a female aged 50 to 60. Miltenyi CD45RO+ enrichment and human naive T-cell isolation kits were used to isolate memory (CD45RO+) and naive T cells from PBMC. The library was produced with 5' RACE. TCRdb records Illumina HiSeq 2000 as the sequencer. Template switching added a universal primer binding site, and the final cDNA carried a unique molecular identifier that allowed TCR cDNA molecules to be counted accurately. Specific primers in the conserved constant-segment region were used to synthesize first-strand cDNA for TCR alpha and beta chains. Each cDNA library was double barcoded, with a SMART-Mk sample barcode plus Illumina barcodes, to control for contamination. Two successive PCR steps introduced TruSeq adapter sequences along with Illumina sample barcodes. The TCR alpha and beta cDNA libraries were sequenced on the Illumina HiSeq platform using custom primers. In the authors' own workflow: MiGEC processed the raw reads to extract unique molecular identifiers, while MiXCR was used to determine the CDR3 positions. Recombination models were inferred per individual with the repgenHMM and IGoR tools using an EM algorithm. Shared clonotype analysis was performed with the tcR package in R, normalizing sharing by the product of cloneset sizes. To study raw recombination without the effects of thymic and clonal selection, out-of-frame nonproductive sequences were analyzed. The raw public data were reprocessed by TCRdb itself: fastp quality trimming at Q25, MiXCR clonotype calling, in-frame beta chains only. Each entry merges the rows of one CDR3 protein and shows their most common DNA and genes. The V and J calls, along with clone size, are taken from TCRdb and not from the paper's own processing. In all, the sample holds hundreds of thousands of distinct CDR3 sequences, and 5.5% to 6.5% of those were seen once. The biggest ten clones account for 1.5% to 2% of the sample.

The rearrangement combines TRBV20-1 with TRBJ2-3; TRBD2 is a possible D gene, resting on 6 matching bases. The TCR sequence derives from a man aged 18 to 29 in good health. Sequencing input: naive T cells sorted from blood. The sample's cell subset or site label is to be understood as: cells isolated with a human naive T-cell isolation kit. The nucleotide sequence reads TGCAGTGCTAGAGATTTTTTGGCAGGCAGCGGGCGCACAGATACGCAGTATTTT. Its protein product is CSARDFLAGSGRTDTQYF.